One sample yielded the 28 T cell receptor beta chains listed below, sequenced in a study of monozygotic twins with inflammatory bowel disease (dated by TCRdb to the late 2010s). The library was generated by 5' RACE. Sequencing used an Illumina HiSeq 2500. TCRdb reprocessed the reads; each CDR3 protein sequence makes one entry, and DNA is unavailable. This sample's clone table shows 160,000 or so distinct CDR3 sequences. Jointly, the top ten make up 2% to 2.5% of the sample. The sequenced material came from blood. Every receptor here comes from a human donor with ulcerative colitis or Crohn's disease, or a healthy co-twin of an affected twin (not recorded which).

The chain is built from TRBV5-1 and TRBJ2-7; TCRdb proposes TRBD1, but this gene call is untestable without DNA. The germline gives CDR1 SGHRS, CDR2 YFSETQ. The CDR3 totals 14 residues. The CDR3 reads CASSLDRGNYEQYF.

The chain combines TRBV4-3 with TRBJ1-4. This CDR3 comprises 14 residues. CDR1 and CDR2 from the germline V gene are LGHNA and YSLEER. The CDR3 is CASSQEGGRAKLFF.

This chain connects TRBV7-8 to TRBJ2-7; the TCRdb call, TRBD1, lacks DNA for checking. The CDR3 runs to 14 residues. Germline loops: CDR1 SGHVS, CDR2 FQNEAQ. The CDR3 loop is CASSLGPYMDEQYF.

The chain uses TRBV2 and TRBJ1-2. Germline lookup yields CDR1 SNHLY and CDR2 FYNNEI. The length of the CDR3 is 15 residues. CDR3 sequence reads: CASSDSRIRNYGYTF.

The V call is TRBV5-1, the J call TRBJ2-2; the D call from TCRdb, TRBD2, cannot be confirmed without DNA. Germline CDR1 and CDR2: SGHRS and YFSETQ. This CDR3 has 15 residues. CDR3: CASSLSGGAVGELFF. The full variable domain, its missing parts supplied by reference TRBV5-1 and TRBJ2-2, is KAGVTQTPRYLIKTRGQQVTLSCSPISGHRSVSWYQQTPGQGLQFLFEYFSETQRNKGNFPGRFSGRQFSNSRSEMNVSTLELGDSALYLCASSLSGGAVGELFFGEGSRLTVL.

The V call is TRBV10-3, the J call TRBJ1-1. CDR1 is ENHRY and CDR2 is SYGVKD in the germline V gene. The CDR3 runs 13 residues. CDR3 sequence: CAIRGDGHTEAFF.

The rearrangement uses TRBV18 and TRBJ2-1. The germline V gene has CDR1 KGHSH and CDR2 LQKENI. The CDR3 extends over 12 amino acids. This CDR3 reads CASSPPGGEQFF.

The V and J genes are TRBV18 and TRBJ2-1; the TCRdb call, TRBD2, lacks DNA for checking. CDR1 is KGHSH, CDR2 LQKENI, per germline. The CDR3 sequence is 19 residues long. CDR3: CASSPGASGRAGSYNEQFF.

The V gene is TRBV11-2, the J gene TRBJ2-5; the D gene TCRdb calls, TRBD2, cannot be checked with no DNA. This CDR3 has 13 residues. From germline, CDR1 is SGHAT and CDR2 FQNNGV. The CDR3 sequence: CASSLRLAETQYF.

The J gene is TRBJ1-2, the V gene TRBV24-1; the D call of TRBD1 rests on TCRdb alone, since no DNA is present to check it. The germline V gene has CDR1 KGHDR and CDR2 SFDVKD. This CDR3 spans 15 amino acids. The chain's CDR3 is CATSDSDRGYYGYTF.

The chain is built from TRBV12-3 or TRBV12-4 and TRBJ2-2; without DNA, the TCRdb call of TRBD1 cannot be checked. The CDR3 contains 16 residues. This CDR3 is CASSPRTEPNTGELFF.

The genes are TRBV6-2 or TRBV6-3 and TRBJ2-1; TCRdb outputs TRBD1, but without DNA this stays unchecked. Per germline, CDR1 MNHEY and CDR2 SVGEGT. The CDR3 has 20 amino acids. CDR3 residues: CASSYSSGPRGSPSYNEQFF.

The chain joins TRBV5-1 to TRBJ2-3; checking the TCRdb D call of TRBD2 is not possible without DNA. Germline CDR1 SGHRS, CDR2 YFSETQ. The CDR3 consists of 14 residues. CDR3 sequence: CASSLAEEADTQYF.

The chain combines TRBV20-1 with TRBJ2-7. The V gene's germline CDR1 is DFQATT and CDR2 SNEGSKA (reference sequence). The CDR3 consists of 11 residues. The CDR3 region is CSAPYAYEQYF.

The chain couples TRBV18 to TRBJ2-5; lacking DNA, the TRBD2 call made by TCRdb goes unchecked. This CDR3 has 13 amino acids. The V gene's germline CDR1 is KGHSH and CDR2 LQKENI. CDR3 sequence reads: CASSIAAEETQYF.

The CDR3 sequence is CASRTYHEQFF. V gene TRBV12-3 or TRBV12-4 combines with J gene TRBJ2-1. There are 11 residues in the CDR3.

The rearrangement links TRBV11-2 to TRBJ2-2; absent DNA, TCRdb's TRBD2 call cannot be checked. The CDR3 loop spans 17 amino acids. Germline V gives CDR1 SGHAT, CDR2 FQNNGV. CDR3 protein: CASSLDRLAGVTGELFF.

This chain connects TRBV24-1 to TRBJ1-1. The length of the CDR3 is 17 residues. From germline, CDR1 is KGHDR and CDR2 SFDVKD. CDR3 protein: CATSDSRSPGVLVKAFF.

The V call is TRBV7-8, the J call TRBJ2-1; the D call of TRBD1 rests on TCRdb alone, since no DNA is present to check it. The CDR3 consists of 16 residues. The germline CDR1 and CDR2 sequences are SGHVS and FQNEAQ. The CDR3 loop reads CASSPWTGRLNNEQFF.

The V gene is TRBV6-2 or TRBV6-3, the J gene TRBJ2-3; TCRdb's D call, TRBD1, is unchecked because there is no DNA. CDR3 length: 20 amino acids. Per the germline V gene, CDR1 is MNHEY and CDR2 is SVGEGT. The CDR3: CASSYSSKVRGAGHTDTQYF.

The J gene is TRBJ1-2, the V gene TRBV5-1; TCRdb picks TRBD1, but there is no DNA to check that call. Germline values: CDR1 SGHRS, CDR2 YFSETQ. This CDR3 spans 15 amino acids. The CDR3 sequence is CASSPGQGADYGYTF. The complete variable domain, with remaining parts taken from reference TRBV5-1 and TRBJ1-2, reads KAGVTQTPRYLIKTRGQQVTLSCSPISGHRSVSWYQQTPGQGLQFLFEYFSETQRNKGNFPGRFSGRQFSNSRSEMNVSTLELGDSALYLCASSPGQGADYGYTFGSGTRLTVV.

The chain links TRBV10-3 to TRBJ2-2; TCRdb's assignment of TRBD1 cannot be checked, as there is no DNA. Per germline, CDR1 ENHRY and CDR2 SYGVKD. There are 15 residues in the CDR3. This CDR3 is CAISEDSWNTGELFF.

The rearrangement links TRBV9 to TRBJ1-2. The CDR3 contains 13 residues. Germline V gene data show CDR1 as SGDLS and CDR2 as YYNGEE. Here the CDR3 reads CASSVAGVYGYTF.

The V and J genes are TRBV7-8 and TRBJ2-7; TCRdb calls TRBD2, which cannot be checked without DNA. Germline CDR1 and CDR2: SGHVS and FQNEAQ. The CDR3 has 16 amino acids. The CDR3 is CASSYEGLAGAYEQYF.

The V gene is TRBV10-3, the J gene TRBJ2-2; TCRdb designates TRBD2, a call that cannot be tested without DNA. Germline loops: CDR1 ENHRY, CDR2 SYGVKD. The CDR3 covers 17 residues. CDR3 loop: CAISESILAGPFGELFF.

The genes are TRBV24-1 and TRBJ2-1; with no DNA, the TCRdb D assignment of TRBD1 cannot be verified. Per the germline V gene, CDR1 is KGHDR and CDR2 is SFDVKD. The CDR3 has 18 amino acids. CDR3 amino acids: CATSDTGPGTTGFNEQFF.

This chain connects TRBV25-1 to TRBJ2-2. CDR1 MGHDK and CDR2 SYGVNS come from the germline V gene. The CDR3 is 15 amino acids. The CDR3 reads CASSEFSGGTGELFF. Together with reference TRBV25-1 and TRBJ2-2, the CDR3 gives the full variable domain: EADIYQTPRYLVIGTGKKITLECSQTMGHDKMYWYQQDPGMELHLIHYSYGVNSTEKGDLSSESTVSRIRTEHFPLTLESARPSHTSQYLCASSEFSGGTGELFFGEGSRLTVL.

The chain joins TRBV6-2 or TRBV6-3 to TRBJ2-1; with no DNA, the TCRdb D assignment of TRBD2 cannot be verified. This CDR3 region has 16 residues. Germline lookup yields CDR1 MNHEY and CDR2 SVGEGT. The CDR3 here is CASSRPLAGGIGEQFF.